Sequencing of this T cell receptor beta chain was carried out in a study of cytomegalovirus exposure and HLA in healthy donors. Vbeta (60) and Jbeta (13) primers were used in the PCR. TCRdb's copy holds only in-frame clones and misses some; the assay was immunoSEQ multiplex PCR. This sample has around 120,000 clones; about 80% occur once, and the top ten carry about 4.5%. The germline CDR1 and CDR2 sequences are GTSNPN and SVGIG (reference sequence). There are 11 residues in the CDR3. Between the trimmed V and J ends, which lost 4 bases and 6 bases, there was a span of 9 bases. Study-wide results and limits: Researchers had no immune exposure information except CMV serostatus available. The authors excluded some V segments, including TRBV6-2 and TRBV6-3, as indistinguishable.

Of note for this clone: The antigen remains unidentified.

Material: PBMCs. This chain connects TRBV30 to TRBJ2-5, with D hard to call. The sequence was collected from a man between 25 and 39 years old in good health and CMV-seropositive. The CDR3 protein is CAWKETKTQYF. The CDR3 nucleotides read TGTGCCTGGAAAGAAACAAAGACCCAGTACTTC.